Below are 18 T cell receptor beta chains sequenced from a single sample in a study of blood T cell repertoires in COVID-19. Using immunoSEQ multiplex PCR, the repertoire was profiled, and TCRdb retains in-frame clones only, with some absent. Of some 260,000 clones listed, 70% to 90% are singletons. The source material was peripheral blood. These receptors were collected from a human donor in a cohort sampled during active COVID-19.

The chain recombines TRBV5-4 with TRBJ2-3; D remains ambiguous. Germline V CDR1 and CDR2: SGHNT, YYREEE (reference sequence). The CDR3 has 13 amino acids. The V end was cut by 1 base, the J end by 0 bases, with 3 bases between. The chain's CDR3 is CASSLRSTDTQYF. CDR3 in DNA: TGTGCCAGCAGCTTGCGTAGCACAGATACGCAGTATTTT.

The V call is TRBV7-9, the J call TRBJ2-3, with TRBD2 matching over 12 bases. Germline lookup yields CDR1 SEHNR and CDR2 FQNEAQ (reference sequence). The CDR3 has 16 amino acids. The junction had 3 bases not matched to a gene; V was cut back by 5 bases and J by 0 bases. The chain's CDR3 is CASSLGLAGSTDTQYF. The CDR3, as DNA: TGTGCCAGCAGCCTAGGACTAGCGGGAAGCACAGATACGCAGTATTTT. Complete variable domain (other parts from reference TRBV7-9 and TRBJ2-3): DTGVSQNPRHKITKRGQNVTFRCDPISEHNRLYWYRQTLGQGPEFLTYFQNEAQLEKSRLLSDRFSAERPKGSFSTLEIQRTEQGDSAMYLCASSLGLAGSTDTQYFGPGTRLTVL.

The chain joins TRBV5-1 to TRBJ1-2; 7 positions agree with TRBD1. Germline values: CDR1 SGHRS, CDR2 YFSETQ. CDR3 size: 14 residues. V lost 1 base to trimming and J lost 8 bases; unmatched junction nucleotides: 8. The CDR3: CASSLRDRVEGYTF. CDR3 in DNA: TGCGCCAGCAGCTTGAGAGACAGGGTGGAGGGCTACACCTTC.

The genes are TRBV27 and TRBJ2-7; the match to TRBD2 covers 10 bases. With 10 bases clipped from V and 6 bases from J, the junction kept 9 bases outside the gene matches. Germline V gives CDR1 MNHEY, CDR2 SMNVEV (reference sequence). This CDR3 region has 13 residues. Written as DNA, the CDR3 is TGTGCCACCGGACTAGCGGAGACTACCGAGCAGTACTTC. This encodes CATGLAETTEQYF.

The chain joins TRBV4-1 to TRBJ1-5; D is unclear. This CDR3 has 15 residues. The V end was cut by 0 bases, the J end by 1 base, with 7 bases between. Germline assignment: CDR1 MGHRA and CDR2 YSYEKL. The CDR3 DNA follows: TGCGCCAGCAGCCAAGATGGACTGAGCAATCAGCCCCAGCATTTT. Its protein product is CASSQDGLSNQPQHF.

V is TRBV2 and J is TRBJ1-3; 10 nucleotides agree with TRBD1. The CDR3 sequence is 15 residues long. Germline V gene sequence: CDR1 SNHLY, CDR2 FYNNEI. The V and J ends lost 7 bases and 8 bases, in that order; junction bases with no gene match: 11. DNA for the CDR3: TGTGCCAGCACTGGGGGACAGGGGCTCCTAGACACCATATATTTT. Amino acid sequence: CASTGGQGLLDTIYF.

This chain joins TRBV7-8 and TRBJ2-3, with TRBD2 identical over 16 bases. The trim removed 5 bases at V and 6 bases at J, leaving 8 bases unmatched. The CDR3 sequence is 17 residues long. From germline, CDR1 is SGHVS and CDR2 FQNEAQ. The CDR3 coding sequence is TGTGCCAGCAGCCCGGGACTAGCGGGAGGGCCTTTGGATACGCAGTATTTT. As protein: CASSPGLAGGPLDTQYF.

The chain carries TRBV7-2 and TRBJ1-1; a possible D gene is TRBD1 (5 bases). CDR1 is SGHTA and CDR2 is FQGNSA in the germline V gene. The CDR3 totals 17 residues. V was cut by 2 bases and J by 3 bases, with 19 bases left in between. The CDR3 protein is CASSLNILGRRHTEAFF. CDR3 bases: TGTGCCAGCAGCTTAAATATCCTGGGGCGAAGGCACACTGAAGCTTTCTTT.

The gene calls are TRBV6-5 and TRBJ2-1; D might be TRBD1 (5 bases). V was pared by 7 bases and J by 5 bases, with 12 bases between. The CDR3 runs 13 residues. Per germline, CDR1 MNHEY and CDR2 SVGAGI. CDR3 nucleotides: TGTGCCAGCACTCGTGGGGCAGACAATGAGCAGTTCTTC. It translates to CASTRGADNEQFF.

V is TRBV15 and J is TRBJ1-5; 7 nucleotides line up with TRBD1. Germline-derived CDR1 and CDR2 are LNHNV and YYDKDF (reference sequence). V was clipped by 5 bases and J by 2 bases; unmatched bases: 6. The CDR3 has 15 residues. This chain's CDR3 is CATSRGQSRNQPQHF. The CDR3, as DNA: TGTGCCACCAGCCGGGGACAGAGTCGCAATCAGCCCCAGCATTTT.

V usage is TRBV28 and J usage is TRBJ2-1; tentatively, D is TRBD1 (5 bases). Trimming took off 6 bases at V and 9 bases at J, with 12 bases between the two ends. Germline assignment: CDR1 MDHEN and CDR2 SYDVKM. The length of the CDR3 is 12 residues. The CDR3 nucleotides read TGTGCCAGCAGCCCCAAGGGGTCTGAGCAGTTCTTC. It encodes CASSPKGSEQFF.

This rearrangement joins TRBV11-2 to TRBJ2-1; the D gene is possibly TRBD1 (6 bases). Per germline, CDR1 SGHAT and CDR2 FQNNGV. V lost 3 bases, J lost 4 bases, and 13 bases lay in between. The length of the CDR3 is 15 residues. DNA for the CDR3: TGTGCCAGCAGCTTTGACAGGAACGCGTACAATGAGCAGTTCTTC. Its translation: CASSFDRNAYNEQFF.

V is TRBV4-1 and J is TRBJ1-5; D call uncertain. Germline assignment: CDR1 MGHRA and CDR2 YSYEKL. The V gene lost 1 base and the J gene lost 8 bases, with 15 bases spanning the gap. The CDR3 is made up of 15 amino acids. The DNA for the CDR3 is TGCGCCAGCAGCCAAGTGATTAGGGAGGGAGAGCCCCAGCATTTT. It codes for CASSQVIREGEPQHF.

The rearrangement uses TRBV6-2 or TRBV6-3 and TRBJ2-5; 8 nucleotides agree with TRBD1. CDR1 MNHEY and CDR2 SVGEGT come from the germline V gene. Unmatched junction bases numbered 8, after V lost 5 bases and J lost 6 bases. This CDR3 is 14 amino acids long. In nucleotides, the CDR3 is TGTGCCAGCAGTCTCGACAGGGGTGGAAAGACCCAGTACTTC. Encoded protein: CASSLDRGGKTQYF.

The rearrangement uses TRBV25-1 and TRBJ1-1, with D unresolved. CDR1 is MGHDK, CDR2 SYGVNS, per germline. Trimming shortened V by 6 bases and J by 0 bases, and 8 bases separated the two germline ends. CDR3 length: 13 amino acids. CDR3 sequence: CASSAIMNTEAFF. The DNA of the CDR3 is TGTGCCAGCAGCGCTATAATGAACACTGAAGCTTTCTTT. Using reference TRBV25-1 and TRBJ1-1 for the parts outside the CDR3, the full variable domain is EADIYQTPRYLVIGTGKKITLECSQTMGHDKMYWYQQDPGMELHLIHYSYGVNSTEKGDLSSESTVSRIRTEHFPLTLESARPSHTSQYLCASSAIMNTEAFFGQGTRLTVV.

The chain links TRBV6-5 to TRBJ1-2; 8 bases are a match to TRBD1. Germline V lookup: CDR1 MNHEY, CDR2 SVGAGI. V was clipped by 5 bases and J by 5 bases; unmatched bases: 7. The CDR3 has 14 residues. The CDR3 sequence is CASSRDRKLYGYTF. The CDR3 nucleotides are TGTGCCAGCAGTCGGGACAGGAAATTGTATGGCTACACCTTC.

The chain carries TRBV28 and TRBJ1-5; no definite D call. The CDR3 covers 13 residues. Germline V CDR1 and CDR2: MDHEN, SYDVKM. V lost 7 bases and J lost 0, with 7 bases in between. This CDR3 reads CASTRYSNQPQHF. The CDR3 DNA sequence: TGTGCCAGCACTCGGTATAGCAATCAGCCCCAGCATTTT.

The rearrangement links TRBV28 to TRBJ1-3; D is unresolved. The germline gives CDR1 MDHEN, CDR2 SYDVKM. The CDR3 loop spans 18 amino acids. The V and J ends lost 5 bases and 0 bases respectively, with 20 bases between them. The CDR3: CASSPPPYSQISGNTIYF. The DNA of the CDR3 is TGTGCCAGCAGTCCCCCCCCTTATAGCCAGATCTCTGGAAACACCATATATTTT.